Following are 11 T cell receptor beta chains from one sample sequenced in a study of shared clonotypes between healthy human individuals. Clones were read by immunoSEQ multiplex PCR, and TCRdb kept only the in-frame ones, dropping some. This table has roughly 1,100,000 clones, about 80% appearing once. Sequencing used memory CD4+ T cells sorted from blood. The subset is: CD45RA-negative fraction. The receptors stem from a man aged 18 to 29 in good health.

This rearrangement joins TRBV11-1 to TRBJ1-2, with 9 bases that match TRBD1. The CDR3 is made up of 14 amino acids. Germline CDR1 and CDR2: SGHAT and FQDESV (reference sequence). The V segment lost 4 bases and the J segment 7 bases; nucleotides outside the gene matches: 7. The CDR3 DNA reads TGTGCCAGCAGCTCGTCGACAGGGGGTTTTGGCTACACCTTC. Translating gives CASSSSTGGFGYTF. The full variable domain, completed using reference TRBV11-1 and TRBJ1-2, is EAEVAQSPRYKITEKSQAVAFWCDPISGHATLYWYRQILGQGPELLVQFQDESVVDDSQLPKDRFSAERLKGVDSTLKIQPAELGDSAMYLCASSSSTGGFGYTFGSGTRLTVV.

The V and J genes are TRBV5-5 and TRBJ1-5; the match to TRBD1 covers 7 bases. Germline lookup yields CDR1 SGHKS and CDR2 YYEKEE (reference sequence). The CDR3 has 14 residues. Trimming cost V 4 bases and J 4 bases; bases outside gene matches: 5. CDR3 DNA: TGTGCCAGCAGCGCCGAGACAGGGAATCAGCCCCAGCATTTT. Translating it yields CASSAETGNQPQHF.

This clone was observed a handful of times. V and J are TRBV7-6 and TRBJ2-5; no reliable D call. This CDR3 has 14 amino acids. Germline V CDR1 and CDR2: SGHVS, FNYEAQ. V gave up 1 base and J gave up 4 bases, with 10 bases separating them. For the CDR3, the DNA is TGTGCCAGCAGCTTAGAGGCAGGATCAGAGACCCAGTACTTC. Amino acid sequence: CASSLEAGSETQYF.

The V gene is TRBV5-4, the J gene TRBJ2-5; the D gene could be TRBD1 or TRBD2 (5 bases each). Per germline, CDR1 SGHNT and CDR2 YYREEE (reference sequence). The CDR3 contains 16 residues. Trimming took 4 bases from V and 3 from J, leaving 19 bases between them. The DNA for the CDR3 is TGTGCCAGCAGCCCACATCCCGGGACCGCTAAAGAGACCCAGTACTTC. As protein: CASSPHPGTAKETQYF.

The chain couples TRBV5-6 to TRBJ2-5; a possible D gene is TRBD2 (6 bases). Trimming left V 5 bases short and J 7 bases short, with 21 bases between. Germline lookup yields CDR1 SGHDT and CDR2 YYEEEE. This CDR3 contains 15 residues. The CDR3 region is CASRVWGDGLGTQYF. In DNA form, the CDR3 reads TGTGCCAGCAGGGTATGGGGGGACGGTCTGGGGACCCAGTACTTC.

V usage is TRBV4-2 and J usage is TRBJ1-1; 8 bases align to TRBD1. V trimming: 1 base; J trimming: 9 bases; junction bases outside the gene matches: 13. The CDR3 is made up of 16 amino acids. Germline V lookup: CDR1 LGHNA, CDR2 YNFKEQ. In DNA form, the CDR3 reads TGTGCCAGCAGCCAAGTTGGTAGTCAGGGGGCGGCTCAAGCTTTCTTT. Translation: CASSQVGSQGAAQAFF.

The V call is TRBV5-4, the J call TRBJ2-1, with 7 positions matching TRBD2. V lost 0 bases and J lost 7; bases outside the gene matches: 7. CDR1 is SGHNT, CDR2 YYREEE, per germline (reference sequence). The CDR3 loop spans 15 amino acids. Here the CDR3 reads CASSLDVTSMNEQFF. The CDR3 coding sequence is TGTGCCAGCAGCTTGGATGTGACTAGCATGAATGAGCAGTTCTTC. Complete variable domain (other parts from reference TRBV5-4 and TRBJ2-1): ETGVTQSPTHLIKTRGQQVTLRCSSQSGHNTVSWYQQALGQGPQFIFQYYREEENGRGNFPPRFSGLQFPNYSSELNVNALELDDSALYLCASSLDVTSMNEQFFGPGTRLTVL.

The V gene is TRBV9, the J gene TRBJ1-1; 7 bases are shared with TRBD1. Per germline, CDR1 SGDLS and CDR2 YYNGEE. There are 14 residues in the CDR3. V shed 0 bases and J 9 bases; nucleotides not matched to a gene: 8. Here the CDR3 DNA reads TGTGCCAGCAGCGTAGAGGCAGGGGGGGTACAAGCTTTCTTT. Translating gives CASSVEAGGVQAFF. Complete variable domain (other parts from reference TRBV9 and TRBJ1-1): DSGVTQTPKHLITATGQRVTLRCSPRSGDLSVYWYQQSLDQGLQFLIQYYNGEERAKGNILERFSAQQFPDLHSELNLSSLELGDSALYFCASSVEAGGVQAFFGQGTRLTVV.

This clone was seen a few times. V and J are TRBV29-1 and TRBJ1-2; D may be TRBD1 (5 bases). CDR1 is SQVTM and CDR2 is ANQGSEA in the germline V gene. CDR3 size: 11 residues. Trimming took off 6 bases at V and 1 base at J, with 6 bases between the two ends. CDR3 DNA sequence: TGCAGCGTGGGGGATAACTATGGCTACACCTTC. Amino acid sequence: CSVGDNYGYTF.

Concerning this clone: Other nucleotide sequences from this sample produce the same CDR3. The chain employs TRBV9 and TRBJ2-3; D not resolved. The CDR3 loop spans 13 amino acids. V was cut by 2 bases and J by 2 bases, with 6 bases left in between. Germline V gives CDR1 SGDLS, CDR2 YYNGEE. The CDR3 DNA reads TGTGCCAGCAGCGTCGATACCACAGATACGCAGTATTTT. Protein sequence: CASSVDTTDTQYF.

This clone has a handful of counts. This sequence joins TRBV11-2 and TRBJ2-3; D is unresolved. Deletions cut 7 bases from V and 2 bases from J, with 13 bases between. The CDR3 contains 14 residues. Germline V lookup: CDR1 SGHAT, CDR2 FQNNGV. CDR3 bases: TGTGCCAGCACGCCCGATGGTAACACAGATACGCAGTATTTT. Translation: CASTPDGNTDTQYF.